This T cell receptor beta chain was captured by sequencing in a study of TIL therapy for anti-PD-1-resistant metastatic lung cancer. This clone was observed a single time. As for time point: pre-treatment sample, taken before nivolumab and TIL therapy. Adults with stage 4 NSCLC were enrolled in a phase I trial. The libraries were made with immunoSEQ v3. The assay was immunoSEQ multiplex PCR, and TCRdb's table has in-frame clones only and misses some. The repertoire has 35,000 or so clones, more than 60% of them found once; the top ten carry 4.5% to 6%. Per the germline V gene, CDR1 is SEHNR and CDR2 is FQNEAQ (reference sequence). V lost 2 bases, J lost 1 base, and 8 bases lay in between. The length of the CDR3 is 14 residues.

This sequence originates from a person aged 25 to 80 with non-small cell lung cancer. The sequenced sample was blood, obtained at baseline. This sequence joins TRBV7-9 and TRBJ1-1; D is ambiguous. CDR3 DNA sequence: TGTGCCAGCAGCTTATTCCCGAGGAACACTGAAGCTTTCTTT. This translates into CASSLFPRNTEAFF.